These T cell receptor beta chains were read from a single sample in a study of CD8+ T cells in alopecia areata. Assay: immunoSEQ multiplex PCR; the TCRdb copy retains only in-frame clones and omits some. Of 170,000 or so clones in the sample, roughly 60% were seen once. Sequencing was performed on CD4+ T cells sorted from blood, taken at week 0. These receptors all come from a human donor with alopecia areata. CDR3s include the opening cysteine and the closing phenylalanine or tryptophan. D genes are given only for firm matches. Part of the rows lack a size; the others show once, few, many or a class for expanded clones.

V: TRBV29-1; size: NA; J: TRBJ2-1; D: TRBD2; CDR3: CSARGTSGYNEQFF; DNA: TGCAGCGCGCGGGGGACTAGCGGTTACAATGAGCAGTTCTTC
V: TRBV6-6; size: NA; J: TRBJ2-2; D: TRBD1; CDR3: CASSPGQGIFTGELFF; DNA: TGTGCCAGCAGTCCCGGACAGGGGATTTTCACCGGGGAGCTGTTTTTT
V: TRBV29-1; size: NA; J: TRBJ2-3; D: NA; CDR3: CSAILGQTPIGDTQYF; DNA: TGCAGCGCCATACTAGGACAGACGCCGATTGGGGATACGCAGTATTTT
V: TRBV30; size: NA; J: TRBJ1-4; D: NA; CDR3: CAWSVPGGVKKLFF; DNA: TGTGCCTGGAGTGTACCCGGGGGAGTGAAAAAACTGTTTTTT
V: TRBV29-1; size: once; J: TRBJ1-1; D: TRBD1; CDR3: CSVIRRDRVTEAFF; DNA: TGCAGCGTCATCCGCCGGGACAGGGTCACTGAAGCTTTCTTT
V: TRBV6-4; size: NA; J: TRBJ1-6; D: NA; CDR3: CASSPTLQAPLHF; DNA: TGTGCCAGCAGTCCCACCCTACAGGCACCCCTCCACTTT
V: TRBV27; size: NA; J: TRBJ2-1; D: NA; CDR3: CASTSGYNSYNEQFF; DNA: TGTGCCAGCACCTCGGGGTACAACTCCTACAATGAGCAGTTCTTC
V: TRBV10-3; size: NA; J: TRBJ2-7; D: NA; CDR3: CAISAGREQYF; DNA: TGTGCCATCAGTGCCGGCCGGGAGCAGTACTTC
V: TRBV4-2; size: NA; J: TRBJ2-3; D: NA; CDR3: CASGDRGASTDTQYF; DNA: TGTGCCAGCGGGGACCGGGGGGCTTCCACAGATACGCAGTATTTT
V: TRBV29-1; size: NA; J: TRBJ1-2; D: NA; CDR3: CSVEDQGRGYGYTF; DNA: TGCAGCGTTGAAGATCAGGGGAGGGGCTATGGCTACACCTTC
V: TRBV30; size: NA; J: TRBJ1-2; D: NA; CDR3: CAWTDGARPLYGYTF; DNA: TGTGCCTGGACGGACGGGGCCCGACCTCTCTATGGCTACACCTTC
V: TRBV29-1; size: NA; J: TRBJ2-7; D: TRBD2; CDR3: CSVATGTRAYEQYF; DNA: TGCAGCGTTGCCACCGGGACTAGGGCCTACGAGCAGTACTTC
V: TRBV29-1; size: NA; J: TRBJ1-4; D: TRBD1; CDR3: CSVEGQGNEKLFF; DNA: TGCAGCGTTGAGGGACAGGGGAATGAAAAACTGTTTTTT
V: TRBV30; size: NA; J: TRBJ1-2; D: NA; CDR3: CAWSLRGNFDGYTF; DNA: TGTGCCTGGAGCCTTCGAGGGAACTTCGATGGCTACACCTTC
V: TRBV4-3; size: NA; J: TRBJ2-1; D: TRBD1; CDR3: CASSQEDRLNEQFF; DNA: TGCGCCAGCAGCCAAGAGGACAGGCTCAATGAGCAGTTCTTC
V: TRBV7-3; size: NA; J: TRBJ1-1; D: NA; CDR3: CASSSGPNTEAFF; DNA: TGTGCCAGCAGCTCGGGACCGAACACTGAAGCTTTCTTT
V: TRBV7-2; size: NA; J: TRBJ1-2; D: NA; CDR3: CASSLGSSRNYGYTF; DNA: TGTGCCAGCAGCTTAGGTTCCTCCCGAAACTATGGCTACACCTTC
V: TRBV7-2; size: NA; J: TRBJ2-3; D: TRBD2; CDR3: CASSSRVASGGSKDTQYF; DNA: TGTGCCAGCAGCTCCCGGGTGGCTAGCGGGGGTAGTAAGGATACGCAGTATTTT
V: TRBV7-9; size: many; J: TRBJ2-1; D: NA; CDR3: CASSQGGGRRRHNEQFF; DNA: TGTGCCAGCAGCCAGGGGGGTGGGCGGAGGAGACACAATGAGCAGTTCTTC
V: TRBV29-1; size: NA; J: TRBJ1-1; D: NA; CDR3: CSVERHMNTEAFF; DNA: TGCAGCGTTGAACGACACATGAACACTGAAGCTTTCTTT
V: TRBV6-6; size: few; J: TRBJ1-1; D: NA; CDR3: CASSYGGSEAFF; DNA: TGTGCCAGCAGTTACGGGGGCTCTGAAGCTTTCTTT
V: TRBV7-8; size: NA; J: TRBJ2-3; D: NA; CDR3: CASSLARTRSTDTQYF; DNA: TGTGCCAGCAGCTTAGCGCGGACTCGGAGCACAGATACGCAGTATTTT
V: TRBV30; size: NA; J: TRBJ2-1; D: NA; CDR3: CAWSQYNEQFF; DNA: TGTGCCTGGAGTCAATACAATGAGCAGTTCTTC
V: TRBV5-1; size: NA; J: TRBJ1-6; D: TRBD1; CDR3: CASSLTTGSGSPLHF; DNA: TGCGCCAGCAGCCTAACGACAGGGTCGGGGTCACCCCTCCACTTT
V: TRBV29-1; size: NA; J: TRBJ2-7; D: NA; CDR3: CSVEDLTVAWGPRGNEQYF; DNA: TGCAGCGTTGAAGATTTGACAGTCGCTTGGGGCCCCCGGGGCAACGAGCAGTACTTC
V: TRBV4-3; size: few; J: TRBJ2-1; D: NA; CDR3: CASSQDLRTLDEQFF; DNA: TGCGCCAGCAGCCAAGATCTCAGGACACTGGATGAGCAGTTCTTC
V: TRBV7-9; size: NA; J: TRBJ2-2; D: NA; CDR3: CASSNAGGELFF; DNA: TGTGCCAGCAGCAATGCTGGCGGGGAGCTGTTTTTT
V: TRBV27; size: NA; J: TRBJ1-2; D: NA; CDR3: CASSLRHRAYGYTF; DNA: TGTGCCAGCAGTTTACGCCACAGGGCCTATGGCTACACCTTC
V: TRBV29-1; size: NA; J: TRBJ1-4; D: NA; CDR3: CSVGQSTNEKLFF; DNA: TGCAGCGTTGGACAGTCAACTAATGAAAAACTGTTTTTT
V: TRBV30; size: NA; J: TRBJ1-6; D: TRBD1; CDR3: CAWRATYRGGSALSYNSPLHF; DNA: TGTGCCTGGAGGGCAACCTACAGGGGCGGATCCGCCCTCTCCTATAATTCACCCCTCCACTTT
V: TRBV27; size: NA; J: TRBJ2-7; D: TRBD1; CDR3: CASKGTGEYEQYF; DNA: TGTGCCAGCAAGGGGACAGGGGAGTACGAGCAGTACTTC
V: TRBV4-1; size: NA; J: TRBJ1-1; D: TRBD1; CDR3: CASSTQTGLGTEAFF; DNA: TGCGCCAGCAGCACCCAGACAGGGCTGGGCACTGAAGCTTTCTTT
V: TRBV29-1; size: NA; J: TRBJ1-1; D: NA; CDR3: CSVHTPATEAFF; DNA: TGCAGCGTCCATACCCCGGCCACTGAAGCTTTCTTT
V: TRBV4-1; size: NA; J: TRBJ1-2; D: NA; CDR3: CASSQDEGIYGYTF; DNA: TGCGCCAGCAGCCAAGATGAGGGGATATATGGCTACACCTTC
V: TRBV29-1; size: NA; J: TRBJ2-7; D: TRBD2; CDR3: CSVGGLAGYEQYF; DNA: TGCAGCGTTGGTGGGCTAGCGGGTTACGAGCAGTACTTC
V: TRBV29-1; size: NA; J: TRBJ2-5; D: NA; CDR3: CSVDPDGETQYF; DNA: TGCAGCGTTGACCCTGATGGGGAGACCCAGTACTTC
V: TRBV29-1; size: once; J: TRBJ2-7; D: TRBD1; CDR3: CSVEMVTGGAEQYF; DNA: TGCAGCGTTGAAATGGTAACAGGGGGCGCCGAGCAGTACTTC
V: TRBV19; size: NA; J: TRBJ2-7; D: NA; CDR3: CASSINTLGEQYF; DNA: TGTGCCAGTAGTATTAATACCTTGGGGGAGCAGTACTTC
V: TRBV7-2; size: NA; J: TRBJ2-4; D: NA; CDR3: CASSSEGLAKNIQYF; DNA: TGTGCCAGCAGCTCGGAGGGACTAGCCAAAAACATTCAGTACTTC
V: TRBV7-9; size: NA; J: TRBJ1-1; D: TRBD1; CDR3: CASSPPGQGRTEAFF; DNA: TGTGCCAGCAGCCCACCGGGACAGGGTCGGACTGAAGCTTTCTTT
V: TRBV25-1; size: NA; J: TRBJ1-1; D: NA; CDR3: CASEGSMNTEAFF; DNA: TGTGCCAGCGAGGGGTCCATGAACACTGAAGCTTTCTTT
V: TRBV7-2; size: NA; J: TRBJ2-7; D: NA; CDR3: CASSPRQKPGDEQYF; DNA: TGTGCCAGCAGCCCGCGACAGAAACCGGGTGACGAGCAGTACTTC
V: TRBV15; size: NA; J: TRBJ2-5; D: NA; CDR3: CATSGQFQETQYF; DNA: TGTGCCACAAGCGGACAGTTCCAAGAGACCCAGTACTTC
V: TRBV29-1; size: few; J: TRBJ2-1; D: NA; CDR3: CSPERHHSYNEQFF; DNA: TGCAGCCCCGAGCGGCACCACTCCTACAATGAGCAGTTCTTC
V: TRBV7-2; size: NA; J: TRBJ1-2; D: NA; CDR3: CASSFLRGYTF; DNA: TGTGCCAGCAGCTTTTTGAGGGGCTACACCTTC
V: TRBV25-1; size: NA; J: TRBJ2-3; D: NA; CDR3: CATETVTDTQYF; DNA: TGTGCCACCGAGACAGTCACAGATACGCAGTATTTT
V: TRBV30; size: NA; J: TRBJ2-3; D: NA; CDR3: CAWGLTDTQYF; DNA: TGTGCCTGGGGTCTTACAGATACGCAGTATTTT
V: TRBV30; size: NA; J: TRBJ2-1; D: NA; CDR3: CAWSPGRFEQFF; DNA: TGTGCCTGGAGTCCGGGACGTTTTGAGCAGTTCTTC